Listed below are T cell receptor beta chains from one sample, sequenced in a study of T-cell reconstitution after alpha-beta-depleted transplantation in children. TCRdb itself ran the PCR reads through MiXCR, one entry per CDR3 protein. Of 330,000 or so distinct CDR3 sequences in the sample, around a tenth were seen once. The source was PBMCs, collected before TCRalphabeta/CD19-depleted stem cell transplant. Every receptor here comes from a boy under three years old with acute myeloid leukemia, due to receive a stem cell transplant. Both conserved end residues are part of each CDR3. A D gene is named only where the DNA matches it firmly. For some rows the clone size is stated as once, few or many, or as a class when expanded; others skip it.

cdr3_nt | cdr3_aa | d_call | j_call | v_call | clone_size
TGCGCCAGCAGCCCACAGGGTCCCACAGATACGCAGTATTTT | CASSPQGPTDTQYF | NA | TRBJ2-3 | TRBV5-1 | many
TGTGCCAGCAGCTTAAGGCGAGACAATGAGCAGTTCTTC | CASSLRRDNEQFF | NA | TRBJ2-1 | TRBV7-9 | many
TGTGCCAGCAGCCAAGAACCGGGGGCGCGGGGCAATCAGCCCCAGCATTTT | CASSQEPGARGNQPQHF | NA | TRBJ1-5 | TRBV3-1 | many
TGTGCCAGCAGTTACACGGGGAGCACAGATACGCAGTATTTT | CASSYTGSTDTQYF | NA | TRBJ2-3 | TRBV6-5 | few
TGTGCCAGCAGCCTACCGGGGGAACAAGAGACCCAGTACTTC | CASSLPGEQETQYF | NA | TRBJ2-5 | TRBV7-3 | many
TGTGCCAGCAGTCCGGGACTGTTTACAGAGACCCAGTACTTC | CASSPGLFTETQYF | NA | TRBJ2-5 | TRBV28 | many
TGTGCCAGCAGTTACTCGAGTTTAGGTATGGATGAGCAGTTCTTC | CASSYSSLGMDEQFF | NA | TRBJ2-1 | TRBV6-5 | many
TGCAGTGCTAGGAACAGGTTGTCTGGCAATCAGCCCCAGCATTTT | CSARNRLSGNQPQHF | NA | TRBJ1-5 | TRBV20-1 | many
TGCGCCAGCAGCTTGTCCAGTAATAGCAATCAGCCCCAGCATTTT | CASSLSSNSNQPQHF | NA | TRBJ1-5 | TRBV5-1 | few
TGCGCCAGCAGCCCGATCCGGCCCCATACGCAGTATTTT | CASSPIRPHTQYF | NA | TRBJ2-3 | TRBV4-1 | NA
TGTGCCAGCAGTTTAATCCAGGCGGACTATGGCTACACCTTC | CASSLIQADYGYTF | NA | TRBJ1-2 | TRBV28 | NA
TGTGCCAGCAGGGGCAGGGGGAACACTGAATCTTTCTTT | CASRGRGNTESFF | TRBD1 | TRBJ1-1 | TRBV25-1 | many
TGTGCCAGCAGTGGGAGACTAGCGGACATCACAGATACGCAGTATTTT | CASSGRLADITDTQYF | TRBD2 | TRBJ2-3 | TRBV12-3/TRBV12-4 | many
TGTGCCAGCAATCGACAGGGGGGTGTCACCACTGAAACTTTCTTT | CASNRQGGVTTETFF | TRBD1 | TRBJ1-1 | TRBV6-1 | NA
TGCAGCGTAGCGCCGGGGCCGTATTTT | CSVAPGPYF | NA | TRBJ2-3 | TRBV29-1 | many
TGTGCCAGCAGTTACATGCCAGCCAACTCCTACAATGAGCAGTTCTTC | CASSYMPANSYNEQFF | NA | TRBJ2-1 | TRBV6-5 | many
TGTGCCAGCAGCTACCTGGCCCTAGCGGGAGCCGGGGAGCTGTTTTTT | CASSYLALAGAGELFF | TRBD2 | TRBJ2-2 | TRBV7-9 | NA
TGCGCCAGCAGCCAAGTTGGGACAGGGGGCTACAATGAGCAGTTCTTC | CASSQVGTGGYNEQFF | TRBD1 | TRBJ2-1 | TRBV4-1 | many
TGCAGTGCTAGAGATTCCCCCCGACTAGCCTTCTCCTACGAGCAGTACTTC | CSARDSPRLAFSYEQYF | TRBD2 | TRBJ2-7 | TRBV20-1 | NA
TGTGCCAGCAGCCCCTTCGTGGGACTAGCTGCCTACGAGCAGTACTTC | CASSPFVGLAAYEQYF | TRBD2 | TRBJ2-7 | TRBV5-5 | few
TGTGCCAGCAGCCAAGATAGCGGGACGAACACCGGGGAGCTGTTTTTT | CASSQDSGTNTGELFF | TRBD2 | TRBJ2-2 | TRBV3-1 | many
TGTGCCAGCAGCCGGCGTCCTTTGACCTACGAGCAGTACTTC | CASSRRPLTYEQYF | NA | TRBJ2-7 | TRBV7-6 | many
TGTGCCAGCAGCGTAGACCCTGCGGTGAACTATGGCTACACCTTC | CASSVDPAVNYGYTF | NA | TRBJ1-2 | TRBV9 | many
TGTGCCAGCTCACCACCGGTTGCAGGTTCCTACGAGCAGTACTTC | CASSPPVAGSYEQYF | NA | TRBJ2-7 | TRBV18 | many
TGTGCCAGCAGCGTAGCGGGAGGGAACTACGAGCAGTACTTC | CASSVAGGNYEQYF | TRBD2 | TRBJ2-7 | TRBV7-2 | many
TGTGCCAGCAGAGCCTCTGAGGGGCAGGAGACCCAGTACTTC | CASRASEGQETQYF | NA | TRBJ2-5 | TRBV12-3/TRBV12-4 | many
TGTGCCTGGAGTGCGGGGACCTACGAGCAGTACTTC | CAWSAGTYEQYF | NA | TRBJ2-7 | TRBV30 | NA
TGCAGTGCAGCCACCGGCCTAGTGCACGGCAATGAGCAGTTCTTC | CSAATGLVHGNEQFF | NA | TRBJ2-1 | TRBV20-1 | many
TGCAGTGCGCAGACTAGCGGGGGGGCCAATACGCAGTATTTT | CSAQTSGGANTQYF | TRBD2 | TRBJ2-3 | TRBV20-1 | many
TGTGCCAGCAGTTACTCGATAAGGACAGGGGTATACGAGCAGTACTTC | CASSYSIRTGVYEQYF | TRBD1 | TRBJ2-7 | TRBV6-5 | many
TGTGCCAGCAGTTGGGGGGGACGTTCCCACGAGCAGTACTTC | CASSWGGRSHEQYF | TRBD2 | TRBJ2-7 | TRBV12-3/TRBV12-4 | few
TGCGCCAGCAGCTGGACCGGGACAGGGTGGGAGACCCAGTACTTC | CASSWTGTGWETQYF | TRBD1 | TRBJ2-5 | TRBV5-1 | many
TGTGCCAGCAGTTCGTGGGTGACGGGAACTAATGAAAAACTGTTTTTT | CASSSWVTGTNEKLFF | NA | TRBJ1-4 | TRBV12-3/TRBV12-4 | few
TGCGCCAGCAGCCAAGTTTATGACAGACTCCTAGCCTACGAGCAGTACTTC | CASSQVYDRLLAYEQYF | NA | TRBJ2-7 | TRBV4-3 | many
TGTGCCAGTAGTATTGGCCCAGCGACTCCCCTTAAAGAGACCCAGTACTTC | CASSIGPATPLKETQYF | NA | TRBJ2-5 | TRBV19 | many
TGCAGTGCTAGGAGGCTAGCCACAGATACGCAGTATTTT | CSARRLATDTQYF | NA | TRBJ2-3 | TRBV20-1 | many
TGTGCCAGCAGCTTCGGACAGGCTGGGGAAGAGACCCAGTACTTC | CASSFGQAGEETQYF | TRBD1 | TRBJ2-5 | TRBV7-2 | many
TGCAGCGTAGATTACAGGGGAGAGACCCAGTACTTC | CSVDYRGETQYF | TRBD1 | TRBJ2-5 | TRBV29-1 | many
TGTGCCAGCAGCAAACGACGGGTTCAGGTAACCAACTATGGCTACACCTTC | CASSKRRVQVTNYGYTF | NA | TRBJ1-2 | TRBV21-1 | NA
TGCGCCAGCAGCCAAGAGCGGGTTAGCGGGAGCACCGGGGAGCTGTTTTTT | CASSQERVSGSTGELFF | TRBD2 | TRBJ2-2 | TRBV4-1 | NA
TGTGCCAGCAGTCCGCTAGCGCGCACAGATACGCAGTATTTT | CASSPLARTDTQYF | NA | TRBJ2-3 | TRBV12-3/TRBV12-4 | many
TGTGCCAGCAGCTTAGACCTCAGGGAGACCGGGGAGCTGTTTTTT | CASSLDLRETGELFF | NA | TRBJ2-2 | TRBV7-2 | NA
TGCGCCAGCAGCTTGGAGGGGACAGGGACCTACGAGCAGTACTTC | CASSLEGTGTYEQYF | TRBD1 | TRBJ2-7 | TRBV5-1 | many
TGTGCCAGCAGTTTACCCTCCGTGGGATTCTCCTACAATGAGCAGTTCTTC | CASSLPSVGFSYNEQFF | NA | TRBJ2-1 | TRBV28 | many
TGTGCCAGCAGCAAAGATAGCCGGTCGGGGACCGACAACTACGAGCAGTACTTC | CASSKDSRSGTDNYEQYF | NA | TRBJ2-7 | TRBV21-1 | many